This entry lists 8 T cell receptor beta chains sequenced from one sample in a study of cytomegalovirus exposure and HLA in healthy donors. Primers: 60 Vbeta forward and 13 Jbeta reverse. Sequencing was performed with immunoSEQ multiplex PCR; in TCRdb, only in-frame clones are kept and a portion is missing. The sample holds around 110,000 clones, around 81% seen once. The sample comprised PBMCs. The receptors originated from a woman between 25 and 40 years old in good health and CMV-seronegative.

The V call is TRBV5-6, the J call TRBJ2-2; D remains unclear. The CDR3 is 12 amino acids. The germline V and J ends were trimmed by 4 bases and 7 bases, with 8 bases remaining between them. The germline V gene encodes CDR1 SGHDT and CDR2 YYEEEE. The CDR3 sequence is CASSPPLGELFF. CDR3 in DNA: TGTGCCAGCAGCCCCCCCCTCGGGGAGCTGTTTTTT. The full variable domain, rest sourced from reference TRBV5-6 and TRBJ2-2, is DAGVTQSPTHLIKTRGQQVTLRCSPKSGHDTVSWYQQALGQGPQFIFQYYEEEERQRGNFPDRFSGHQFPNYSSELNVNALLLGDSALYLCASSPPLGELFFGEGSRLTVL.

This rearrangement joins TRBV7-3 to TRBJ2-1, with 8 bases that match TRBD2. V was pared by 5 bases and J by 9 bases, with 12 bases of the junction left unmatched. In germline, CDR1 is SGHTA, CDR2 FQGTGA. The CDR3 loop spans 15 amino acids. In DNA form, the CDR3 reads TGTGCCAGCAGCCCGTGGTCGGGAGGGCCACGTGAGCAGTTCTTC. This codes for CASSPWSGGPREQFF. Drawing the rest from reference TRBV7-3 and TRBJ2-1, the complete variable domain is GAGVSQTPSNKVTEKGKYVELRCDPISGHTALYWYRQSLGQGPEFLIYFQGTGAADDSGLPNDRFFAVRPEGSVSTLKIQRTERGDSAVYLCASSPWSGGPREQFFGPGTRLTVL.

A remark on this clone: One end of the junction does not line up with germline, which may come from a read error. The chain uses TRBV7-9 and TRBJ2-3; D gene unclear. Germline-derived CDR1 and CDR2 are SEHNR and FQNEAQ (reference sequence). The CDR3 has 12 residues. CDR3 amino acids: CSSSPEADTQYF. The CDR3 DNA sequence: TGTTCCAGCAGCCCCGAGGCAGATACGCAGTATTTT.

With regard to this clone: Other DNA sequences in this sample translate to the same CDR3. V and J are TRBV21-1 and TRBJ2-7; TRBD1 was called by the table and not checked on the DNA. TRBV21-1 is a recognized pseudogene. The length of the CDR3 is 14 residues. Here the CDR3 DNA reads TGTGCCAGCACCTGGGGGCAGGTCAGTAACGAGCAGTACTTC. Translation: CASTWGQVSNEQYF.

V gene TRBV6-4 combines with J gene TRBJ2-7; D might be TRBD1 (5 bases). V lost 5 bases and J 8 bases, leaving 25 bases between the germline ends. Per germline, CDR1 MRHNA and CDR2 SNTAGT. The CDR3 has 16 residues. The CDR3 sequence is CASSLRDWARFCKQYF. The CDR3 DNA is TGTGCCAGCAGTCTCAGGGATTGGGCTCGATTTTGCAAGCAGTACTTC.

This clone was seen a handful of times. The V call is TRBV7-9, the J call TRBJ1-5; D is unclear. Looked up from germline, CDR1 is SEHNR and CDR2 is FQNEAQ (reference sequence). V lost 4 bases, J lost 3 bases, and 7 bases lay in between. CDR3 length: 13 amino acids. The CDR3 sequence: CASSSEANQPQHF. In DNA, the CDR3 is TGTGCCAGCAGCTCCGAAGCCAATCAGCCCCAGCATTTT. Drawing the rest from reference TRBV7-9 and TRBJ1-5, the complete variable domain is DTGVSQNPRHKITKRGQNVTFRCDPISEHNRLYWYRQTLGQGPEFLTYFQNEAQLEKSRLLSDRFSAERPKGSFSTLEIQRTEQGDSAMYLCASSSEANQPQHFGDGTRLSIL.

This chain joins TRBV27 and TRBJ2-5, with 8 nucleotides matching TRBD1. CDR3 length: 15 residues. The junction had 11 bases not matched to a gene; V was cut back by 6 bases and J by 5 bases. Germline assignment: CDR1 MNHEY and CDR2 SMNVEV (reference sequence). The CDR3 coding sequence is TGTGCCAGCAGGGATATAGGACAGGGTTTGGAGACCCAGTACTTC. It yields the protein CASRDIGQGLETQYF.

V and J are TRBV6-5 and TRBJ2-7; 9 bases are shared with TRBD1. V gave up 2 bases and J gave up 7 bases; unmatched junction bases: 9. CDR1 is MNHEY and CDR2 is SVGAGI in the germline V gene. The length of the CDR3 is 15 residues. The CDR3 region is CASSYASGTGREQYF. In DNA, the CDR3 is TGTGCCAGCAGTTACGCGTCCGGGACAGGGAGGGAGCAGTACTTC.